This T cell receptor (beta chain) was documented in a study of T cells in Graves' hyperthyroidism and ophthalmopathy. The CDR3 regions of TCR beta were amplified from RNA transcripts. TCR CDR3 underwent first-round RT-PCR with the HTBI primer set. TCRdb re-derived calls from the multiplex PCR reads in MiXCR, one entry per CDR3 protein. The profile covers approximately 320,000 distinct CDR3 sequences, with around a sixth appearing a single time and around 33% taken by the ten largest. Trimming removed 4 bases from V and 3 bases from J; junction bases left unmatched: 3. The germline CDR1 and CDR2 sequences are SEHNR and FQNEAQ (reference sequence). The CDR3 runs 13 residues. The sample holds a few counts of this clonotype.

This sequence originates from a man aged 30 to 45 with Graves' hyperthyroidism. Source material: blood. The chain has TRBV7-9 and TRBJ2-7, with 7 bases aligning to TRBD2. CDR3 region: CASSYAGDYEQYF. CDR3 nucleotides: TGTGCCAGCAGCTACGCGGGAGACTACGAGCAGTACTTC.